Shown below are 4 T cell receptor beta chains from a single sample sequenced in a study of T-cell memory formation after mild COVID-19. One entry per CDR3 protein, called by TCRdb with MiXCR from the 5' RACE reads. The sample has fewer than 200,000 distinct CDR3 sequences, about a fifth seen once; the top ten hold 20% to 25%. Material: PBMCs or a T cell subset sorted from them (not recorded which). Source of these receptors: an adult woman who had mild COVID-19 (a few samples of this study predate the infection). Cell type and time point are not known.

The V gene is TRBV2, the J gene TRBJ1-1, with a possible D match to TRBD1 (6 bases). The CDR3 spans 14 residues. Germline V gives CDR1 SNHLY, CDR2 FYNNEI. Deletions cut 6 bases from V and 6 bases from J, with 17 bases between. The DNA for the CDR3 is TGTGCCAGCAGACCGTCAGGACAGTTATCTGAAGCTTTCTTT. Residues: CASRPSGQLSEAFF.

This clonotype was counted only a few times. The V and J genes are TRBV20-1 and TRBJ1-5; possibly TRBD1 for D (6 bases). The CDR3 totals 15 residues. The germline V gene encodes CDR1 DFQATT and CDR2 SNEGSKA (reference sequence). The germline V and J ends were trimmed by 6 bases and 0 bases, with 15 bases remaining between them. The CDR3 here is CSACGQLYSNQPQHF. CDR3 bases: TGCAGTGCATGCGGACAGTTATATAGCAATCAGCCCCAGCATTTT.

This clonotype occurred a few times. V usage is TRBV5-8 and J usage is TRBJ2-5, with D perhaps assigned TRBD1 or TRBD2 (5 bases each). This CDR3 is 15 amino acids long. Looked up from germline, CDR1 is SGHTS and CDR2 is YDEGEE. V was clipped by 2 bases and J by 2 bases, with 13 bases between them. The chain's CDR3 is CASSFYEGPQETQYF. DNA for the CDR3: TGTGCCAGCAGCTTCTACGAGGGACCTCAAGAGACCCAGTACTTC.

This chain links TRBV9 with TRBJ2-1; the match to TRBD2 covers 13 bases. The CDR3 sequence is 17 residues long. Germline V gene lookup returns CDR1 SGDLS and CDR2 YYNGEE. V lost 3 bases, J lost 2 bases, and 5 bases stayed unmatched. The CDR3 nucleotides read TGTGCCAGCAGCGCCACTAGCGGGAGGGCCCCCTACAATGAGCAGTTCTTC. As protein: CASSATSGRAPYNEQFF.